Below, 17 T cell receptor beta chains from the same sample are listed, as sequenced in a study of OX40 agonist ivuxolimab in advanced cancers. Repertoires were generated with immunoSEQ multiplex PCR, while TCRdb's copy carries only in-frame clones and drops some. The sample comprises roughly 80,000 clones, 89% of which are singletons, and around 0.4% rests with the top ten. Sample: CD4+ or CD8+ T cells sorted from blood, taken in a trial of the OX40 agonist ivuxolimab. These receptors all stem from an adult with an advanced solid tumor such as melanoma, head and neck, liver or kidney cancer.

DNA for the CDR3: TGTGCCAGCAGGGGAGAAGGACAGGTCAATCAGCCCCAGCATTTT. Its translation: CASRGEGQVNQPQHF. This chain uses TRBV6-1 with TRBJ1-5; 7 nucleotides align to TRBD1. Per germline, CDR1 MNHNS and CDR2 SASEGT. The CDR3 has 15 amino acids. V dropped 6 bases and J dropped 3; count of bases not matched to a gene: 8.

This chain uses TRBV10-1 with TRBJ1-1; D not resolved. This CDR3 region has 12 residues. Germline lookup yields CDR1 WNHNN and CDR2 SYGVQD (reference sequence). The V and J ends lost 3 bases and 1 base respectively, with 3 bases between them. In DNA, the CDR3 is TGCGCCAGCAGTGATAGGAACACTGAAGCTTTCTTT. The encoded protein is CASSDRNTEAFF.

The V gene is TRBV19, the J gene TRBJ1-2; D unresolved. The CDR3 spans 15 residues. Germline loops: CDR1 LNHDA, CDR2 SQIVND (reference sequence). Deletions cut 5 bases from V and 1 base from J, with 14 bases between. The DNA of the CDR3 is TGTGCCAGTAGTCCCTTCCAGAGCAATAACTATGGCTACACCTTC. Protein product: CASSPFQSNNYGYTF.

The chain joins TRBV10-3 to TRBJ2-7, with TRBD2 identical over 7 bases. J gave up 0 bases and V 2 bases, and 7 bases lay outside the gene matches. The CDR3 is 16 amino acids. Germline values: CDR1 ENHRY, CDR2 SYGVKD. DNA for the CDR3: TGTGCCATCAGTGAGAGTTCGGCTAGCGGCTCCTACGAGCAGTACTTC. This encodes CAISESSASGSYEQYF.

A remark on this clone: A read error may account for a junction end that differs from germline. J is TRBJ2-7 and V is TRBV5-1; a weak D match, TRBD1 (5 bases). The CDR3 totals 16 residues. The germline V gene encodes CDR1 SGHRS and CDR2 YFSETQ. For the CDR3, the DNA is TGCGCCAGCAGCTTGGATGCGCGGACAACCACCTACGGGCAGTACTTC. It is translated as CASSLDARTTTYGQYF.

For the CDR3, the DNA is TGTGCCAGCAGCGCCGGACTAGCGCGGGATACGCAGTATTTT. Amino acid sequence: CASSAGLARDTQYF. The rearrangement links TRBV5-5 to TRBJ2-3; TRBD2 matches at 9 bases. The V and J ends lost 4 bases and 6 bases, in that order; junction bases with no gene match: 6. The CDR3 runs 14 residues. CDR1 is SGHKS and CDR2 is YYEKEE in the germline V gene (reference sequence).

This clone occurred once. The chain links TRBV13 to TRBJ2-3, with D unresolved. The germline V gene encodes CDR1 PRHDT and CDR2 FYEKMQ (reference sequence). The CDR3 spans 11 residues. The ends were cut back, 5 bases at V and 7 bases at J, with 7 bases in the middle. In DNA form, the CDR3 reads TGTGCCAGCAGCCCTAGGAATACGCAGTATTTT. Translating it yields CASSPRNTQYF. Combining the CDR3 with reference TRBV13 and TRBJ2-3 gives the whole variable domain AAGVIQSPRHLIKEKRETATLKCYPIPRHDTVYWYQQGPGQDPQFLISFYEKMQSDKGSIPDRFSAQQFSDYHSELNMSSLELGDSALYFCASSPRNTQYFGPGTRLTVL.

The chain links TRBV28 to TRBJ2-5; D is ambiguous. Trimming removed 4 bases at V and 1 base at J, with 7 bases between. Germline lookup yields CDR1 MDHEN and CDR2 SYDVKM. This CDR3 is 13 amino acids long. The CDR3 loop is CASSSPAQETQYF. The CDR3 DNA follows: TGTGCCAGCAGTTCCCCGGCCCAAGAGACCCAGTACTTC.

Worth noting for this clone: The same CDR3 can be traced to other DNA sequences in this sample. The CDR3 reads CASSSDRNTEAFF. CDR3 nucleotides: TGTGCCAGCAGCTCGGACAGGAACACTGAAGCTTTCTTT. This rearrangement joins TRBV7-2 to TRBJ1-1; D may be TRBD1 (6 bases). Germline-derived CDR1 and CDR2 are SGHTA and FQGNSA. Between the trimmed V and J ends, which lost 4 bases and 1 base, there was a span of 7 bases. This CDR3 spans 13 amino acids.

The chain joins TRBV11-2 to TRBJ2-2, with D possibly TRBD2 on 5 matching bases. Trimming removed 3 bases at V and 2 bases at J, with 7 bases between. The CDR3 runs 14 residues. Germline V gene sequence: CDR1 SGHAT, CDR2 FQNNGV. The CDR3 nucleotides read TGTGCCAGCAGCTTCGACTATAACACCGGGGAGCTGTTTTTT. Its translation: CASSFDYNTGELFF.

This chain connects TRBV5-1 to TRBJ2-2; no clear D gene. Germline CDR1 SGHRS, CDR2 YFSETQ. This CDR3 contains 16 residues. The V end was cut by 4 bases, the J end by 3 bases, with 16 bases between. The CDR3 is CASSLPPPAYTGELFF. CDR3 DNA sequence: TGCGCCAGCAGCCTCCCCCCTCCAGCGTACACCGGGGAGCTGTTTTTT.

This clone has only one observation. The chain has TRBV14 and TRBJ2-7; 14 bases fit TRBD2. V trimming: 4 bases; J trimming: 6 bases; junction bases outside the gene matches: 11. The CDR3 is 17 residues long. CDR1 and CDR2 from the germline V gene are SGHDN and FVKESK. DNA of the CDR3: TGTGCCAGCAGCCTGGGACTAGCGGGAGTCAGAGGGAGCGAGCAGTACTTC. It yields the protein CASSLGLAGVRGSEQYF. The variable domain in full, completed from reference TRBV14 and TRBJ2-7, reads EAGVTQFPSHSVIEKGQTVTLRCDPISGHDNLYWYRRVMGKEIKFLLHFVKESKQDESGMPNNRFLAERTGGTYSTLKVQPAELEDSGVYFCASSLGLAGVRGSEQYFGPGTRLTVT.

The V call is TRBV7-9, the J call TRBJ2-2; D unclear. This CDR3 spans 16 amino acids. Germline V gene lookup returns CDR1 SEHNR and CDR2 FQNEAQ (reference sequence). The germline V and J ends were trimmed by 0 bases and 1 base, with 9 bases remaining between them. The CDR3 DNA sequence: TGTGCCAGCAGCTTAGCGGTACTGCAGAACACCGGGGAGCTGTTTTTT. This gives the protein CASSLAVLQNTGELFF.

The V and J genes are TRBV19 and TRBJ1-3, with a possible D match to TRBD1 (5 bases). Germline lookup yields CDR1 LNHDA and CDR2 SQIVND (reference sequence). The CDR3 sequence is 15 residues long. The V gene lost 5 bases and the J gene lost 0 bases, with 11 bases spanning the gap. The CDR3, as DNA: TGTGCCAGTAGTCCGAAGGACACCTCTGGAAACACCATATATTTT. Translated, it gives CASSPKDTSGNTIYF.

The chain joins TRBV5-1 to TRBJ2-3, with TRBD1 matching over 9 bases. This CDR3 contains 16 residues. Germline V lookup: CDR1 SGHRS, CDR2 YFSETQ. The ends lost 4 bases at V and 4 bases at J; junction bases unmatched: 10. The CDR3 sequence: CASSAIRDRAPDTQYF. DNA of the CDR3: TGCGCCAGCAGCGCAATCCGGGACAGGGCTCCAGATACGCAGTATTTT.

J is TRBJ1-2 and V is TRBV19; 8 bases line up with TRBD1. CDR1 LNHDA and CDR2 SQIVND come from the germline V gene (reference sequence). The CDR3 covers 15 residues. Trimming removed 3 bases from V and 5 bases from J; junction bases left unmatched: 8. CDR3 amino acids: CASSMAYTGGYGYTF. CDR3 nucleotide sequence: TGTGCCAGTAGTATGGCCTATACAGGGGGATATGGCTACACCTTC.

The chain couples TRBV10-3 to TRBJ2-1; 10 bases agree with TRBD2. Germline V CDR1 and CDR2: ENHRY, SYGVKD. V dropped 8 bases and J dropped 5; count of bases not matched to a gene: 9. The CDR3 is 15 residues long. CDR3 residues: CAIGTGTSANNEQFF. CDR3 DNA: TGTGCCATCGGCACCGGGACTAGCGCGAACAATGAGCAGTTCTTC.